The clone carrying this T cell receptor beta chain was seen once. Its target is not known. These data originate in a study of early T cells in non-severe SARS-CoV-2 infection. Whole-study context: Chains were not paired, and sequencing was done on bulk RNA from unsorted whole blood. Regarding the study as a whole: Anti-spike CD8 responses were favored in VDJdb matching, and private and CD4 specificities were missed.

Germline lookup yields CDR1 SQVTM and CDR2 ANQGSEA. CDR3 length: 12 residues. V lost 5 bases, J lost 4 bases, and 4 bases stayed unmatched. As part of library construction, unique molecular identifiers were attached to individual cDNA molecules. TCRdb independently ran MiXCR on the 5' RACE reads; one entry per CDR3 protein. This sample yields more than 65,000 distinct CDR3 sequences, of which roughly 13% are seen a single time; roughly 1.4% belongs to the top ten. The TCR comes from an adult who was a healthcare worker with PCR-confirmed SARS-CoV-2 infection or an uninfected control (not recorded which). The sequenced sample was whole blood. This sequence joins TRBV29-1 and TRBJ1-1; 7 bases match TRBD1. The DNA of the CDR3 is TGCAGCGTTTCTTCAGGGGGCACTGAAGCTTTCTTT. It translates to CSVSSGGTEAFF.